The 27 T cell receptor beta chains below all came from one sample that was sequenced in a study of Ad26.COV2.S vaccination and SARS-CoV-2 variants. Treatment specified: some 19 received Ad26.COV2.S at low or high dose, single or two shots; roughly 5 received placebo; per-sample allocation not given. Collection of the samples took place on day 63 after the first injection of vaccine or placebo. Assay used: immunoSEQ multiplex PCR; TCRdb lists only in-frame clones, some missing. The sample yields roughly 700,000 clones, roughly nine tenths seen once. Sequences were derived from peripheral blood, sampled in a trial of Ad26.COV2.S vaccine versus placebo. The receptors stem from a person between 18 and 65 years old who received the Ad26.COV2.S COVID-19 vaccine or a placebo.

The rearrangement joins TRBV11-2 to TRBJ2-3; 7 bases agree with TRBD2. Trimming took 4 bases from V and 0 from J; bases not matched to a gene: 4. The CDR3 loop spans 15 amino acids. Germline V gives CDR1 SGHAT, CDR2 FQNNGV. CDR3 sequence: CASSSLSGSTDTQYF. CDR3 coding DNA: TGTGCCAGCAGCTCCCTTAGCGGGAGCACAGATACGCAGTATTTT.

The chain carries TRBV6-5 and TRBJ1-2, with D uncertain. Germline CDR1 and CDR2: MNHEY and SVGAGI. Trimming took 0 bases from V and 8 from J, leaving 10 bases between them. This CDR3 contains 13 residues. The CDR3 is CASSYSQSRGYTF. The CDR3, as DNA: TGTGCCAGCAGTTACTCGCAGTCGCGGGGCTACACCTTC.

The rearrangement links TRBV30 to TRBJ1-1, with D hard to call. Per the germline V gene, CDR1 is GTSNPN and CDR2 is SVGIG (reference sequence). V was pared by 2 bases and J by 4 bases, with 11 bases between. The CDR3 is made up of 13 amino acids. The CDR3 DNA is TGTGCCTGGAGTCCCCAGCCCGGCACTGAAGCTTTCTTT. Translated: CAWSPQPGTEAFF.

CDR3 DNA: TGTGCCAGCAGTTTACAAGCGGGGAGGGATACGCAGTATTTT. Amino acid sequence: CASSLQAGRDTQYF. V gene TRBV27 combines with J gene TRBJ2-3; 7 nucleotides line up with TRBD2. CDR3 length: 14 amino acids. V shed 2 bases, J shed 6 bases, and the junction held 5 bases outside the gene matches. Germline V gene lookup returns CDR1 MNHEY and CDR2 SMNVEV (reference sequence).

The CDR3 DNA reads as TGTGCCAGCACCGTGACAGGGAACATGAACACTGAAGCTTTCTTT. As protein: CASTVTGNMNTEAFF. This chain connects TRBV2 to TRBJ1-1, with 7 bases lining up with TRBD1. J gave up 0 bases and V 7 bases, and 8 bases lay outside the gene matches. The CDR3 contains 15 residues. Germline lookup yields CDR1 SNHLY and CDR2 FYNNEI.

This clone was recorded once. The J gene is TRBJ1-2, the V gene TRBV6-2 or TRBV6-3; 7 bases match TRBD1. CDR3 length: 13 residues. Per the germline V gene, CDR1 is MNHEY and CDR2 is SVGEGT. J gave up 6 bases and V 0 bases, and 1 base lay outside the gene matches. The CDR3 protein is CASSYSGGHGYTF. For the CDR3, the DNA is TGTGCCAGCAGTTACTCAGGGGGCCATGGCTACACCTTC.

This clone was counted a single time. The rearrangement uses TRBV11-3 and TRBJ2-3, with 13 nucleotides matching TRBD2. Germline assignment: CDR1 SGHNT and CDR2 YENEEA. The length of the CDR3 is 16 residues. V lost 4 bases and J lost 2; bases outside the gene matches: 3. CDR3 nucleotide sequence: TGTGCCAGCAGCTGGACTAGCGGGGGTTACACAGATACGCAGTATTTT. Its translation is CASSWTSGGYTDTQYF.

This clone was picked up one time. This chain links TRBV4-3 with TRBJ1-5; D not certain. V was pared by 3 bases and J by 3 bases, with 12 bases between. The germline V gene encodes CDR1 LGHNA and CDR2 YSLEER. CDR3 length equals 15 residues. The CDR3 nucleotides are TGCGCCAGCAGCCACGATTGGCGGAACAATCAGCCCCAGCATTTT. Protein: CASSHDWRNNQPQHF.

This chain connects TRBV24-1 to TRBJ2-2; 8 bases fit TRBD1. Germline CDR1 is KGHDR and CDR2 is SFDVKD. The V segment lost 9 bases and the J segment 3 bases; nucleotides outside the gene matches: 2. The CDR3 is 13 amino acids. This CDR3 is CATRDRYTGELFF. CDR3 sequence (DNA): TGTGCCACCCGGGACAGGTACACCGGGGAGCTGTTTTTT.

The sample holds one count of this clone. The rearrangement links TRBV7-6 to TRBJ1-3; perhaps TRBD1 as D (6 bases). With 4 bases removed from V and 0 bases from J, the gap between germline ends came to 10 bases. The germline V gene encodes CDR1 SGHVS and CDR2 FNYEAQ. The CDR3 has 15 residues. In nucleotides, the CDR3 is TGTGCCAGCAGCTCAGGGGCCTCCTCTGGAAACACCATATATTTT. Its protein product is CASSSGASSGNTIYF. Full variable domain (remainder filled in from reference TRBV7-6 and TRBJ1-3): GAGVSQSPRYKVTKRGQDVALRCDPISGHVSLYWYRQALGQGPEFLTYFNYEAQQDKSGLPNDRFSAERPEGSISTLTIQRTEQRDSAMYRCASSSGASSGNTIYFGEGSWLTVV.

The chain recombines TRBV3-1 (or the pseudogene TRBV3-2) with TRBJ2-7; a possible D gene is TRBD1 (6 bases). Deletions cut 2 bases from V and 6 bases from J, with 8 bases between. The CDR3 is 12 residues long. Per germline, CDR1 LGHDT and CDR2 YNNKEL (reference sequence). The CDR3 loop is CASSQWGREQYF. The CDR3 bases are TGTGCCAGCAGCCAATGGGGGCGCGAGCAGTACTTC.

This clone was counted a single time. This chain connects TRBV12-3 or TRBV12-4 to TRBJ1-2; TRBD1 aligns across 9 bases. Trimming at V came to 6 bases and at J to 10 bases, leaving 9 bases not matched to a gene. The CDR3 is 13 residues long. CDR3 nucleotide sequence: TGTGCCAGCAGGCCGGGACAGGGAAGGGCCTACACCTTC. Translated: CASRPGQGRAYTF.

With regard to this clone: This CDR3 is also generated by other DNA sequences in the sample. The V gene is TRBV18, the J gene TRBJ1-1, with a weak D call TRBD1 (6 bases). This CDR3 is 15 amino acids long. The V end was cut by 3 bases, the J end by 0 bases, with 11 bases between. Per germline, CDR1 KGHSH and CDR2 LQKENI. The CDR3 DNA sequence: TGTGCCAGCTCACCCCCAGGACAGATGAACACTGAAGCTTTCTTT. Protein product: CASSPPGQMNTEAFF.

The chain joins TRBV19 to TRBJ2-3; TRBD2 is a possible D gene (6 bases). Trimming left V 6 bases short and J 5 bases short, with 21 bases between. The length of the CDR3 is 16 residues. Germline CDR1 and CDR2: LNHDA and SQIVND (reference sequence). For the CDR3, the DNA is TGTGCCAGTAGACCTGGAGGGTGGGGAAGGGGAGATACGCAGTATTTT. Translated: CASRPGGWGRGDTQYF.

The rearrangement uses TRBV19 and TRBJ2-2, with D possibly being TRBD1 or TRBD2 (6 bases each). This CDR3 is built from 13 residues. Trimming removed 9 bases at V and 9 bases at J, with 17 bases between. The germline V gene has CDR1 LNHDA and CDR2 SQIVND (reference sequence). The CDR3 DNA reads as TGTGCCAGCCAGGGGACTGTCCGCAGGGAGCTGTTTTTT. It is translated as CASQGTVRRELFF.

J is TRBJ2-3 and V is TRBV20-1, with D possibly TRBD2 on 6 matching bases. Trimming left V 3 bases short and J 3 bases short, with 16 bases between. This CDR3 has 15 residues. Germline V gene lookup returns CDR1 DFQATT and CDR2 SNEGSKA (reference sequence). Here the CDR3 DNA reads TGCAGTGCTAGTCCTCGGGGCGGGGTTACAGATACGCAGTATTTT. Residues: CSASPRGGVTDTQYF.

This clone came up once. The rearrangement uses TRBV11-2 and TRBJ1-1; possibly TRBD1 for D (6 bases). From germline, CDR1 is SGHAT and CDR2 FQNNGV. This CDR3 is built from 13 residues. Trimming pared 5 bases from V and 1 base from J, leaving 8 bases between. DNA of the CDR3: TGTGCCAGCAGCCAGGACAGGAACACTGAAGCTTTCTTT. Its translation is CASSQDRNTEAFF.

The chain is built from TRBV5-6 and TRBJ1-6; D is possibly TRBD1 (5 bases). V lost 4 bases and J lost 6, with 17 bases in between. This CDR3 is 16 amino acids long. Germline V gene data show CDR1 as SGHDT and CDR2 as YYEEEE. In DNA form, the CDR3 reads TGTGCCAGCAGCACCCTGACAGAAACCTTTAATTCACCCCTCCACTTT. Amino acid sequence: CASSTLTETFNSPLHF.

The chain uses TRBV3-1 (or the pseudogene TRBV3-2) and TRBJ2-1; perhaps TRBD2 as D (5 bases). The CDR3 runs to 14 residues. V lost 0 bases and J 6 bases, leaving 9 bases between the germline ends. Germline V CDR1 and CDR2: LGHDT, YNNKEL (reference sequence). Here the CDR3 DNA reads TGTGCCAGCAGCCAAGATCGGGCGGGCAATGAGCAGTTCTTC. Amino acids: CASSQDRAGNEQFF.

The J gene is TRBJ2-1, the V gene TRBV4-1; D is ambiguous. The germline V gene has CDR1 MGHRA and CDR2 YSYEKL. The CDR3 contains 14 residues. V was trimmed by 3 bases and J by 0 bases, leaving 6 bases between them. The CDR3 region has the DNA TGCGCCAGCAGCCAGCGGAGCTCCTACAATGAGCAGTTCTTC. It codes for CASSQRSSYNEQFF.

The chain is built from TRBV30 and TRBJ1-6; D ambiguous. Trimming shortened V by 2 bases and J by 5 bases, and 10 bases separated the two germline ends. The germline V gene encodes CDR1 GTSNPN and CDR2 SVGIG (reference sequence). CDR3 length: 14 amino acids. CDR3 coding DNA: TGTGCCTGGAGTTTCGCAAGGGATAATTCACCCCTCCACTTT. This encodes CAWSFARDNSPLHF.

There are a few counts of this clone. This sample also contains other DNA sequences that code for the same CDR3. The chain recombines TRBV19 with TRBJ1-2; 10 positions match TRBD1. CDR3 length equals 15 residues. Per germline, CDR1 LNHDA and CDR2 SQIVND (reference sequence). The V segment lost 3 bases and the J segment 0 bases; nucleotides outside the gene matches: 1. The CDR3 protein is CASSIGTGANYGYTF. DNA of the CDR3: TGTGCCAGTAGTATCGGGACAGGGGCTAACTATGGCTACACCTTC.

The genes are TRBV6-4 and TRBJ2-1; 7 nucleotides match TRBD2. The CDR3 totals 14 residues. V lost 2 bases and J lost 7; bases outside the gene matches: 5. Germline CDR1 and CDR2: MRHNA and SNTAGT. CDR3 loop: CASSDPGLSNEQFF. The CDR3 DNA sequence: TGTGCCAGCAGTGACCCGGGACTATCGAATGAGCAGTTCTTC.

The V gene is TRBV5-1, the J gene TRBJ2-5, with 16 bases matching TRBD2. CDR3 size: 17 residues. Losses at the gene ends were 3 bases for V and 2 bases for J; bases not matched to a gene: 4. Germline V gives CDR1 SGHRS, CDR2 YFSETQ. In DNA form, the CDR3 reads TGCGCCAGCAGCTGGGGACTAGCGGGGGGGCCTCAAGAGACCCAGTACTTC. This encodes CASSWGLAGGPQETQYF.

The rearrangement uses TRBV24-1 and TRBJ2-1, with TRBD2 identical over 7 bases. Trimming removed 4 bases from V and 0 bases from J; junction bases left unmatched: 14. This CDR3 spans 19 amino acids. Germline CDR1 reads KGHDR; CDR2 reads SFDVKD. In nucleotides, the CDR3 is TGTGCCACCAGTGACCCTAGCGGACCCCAGGCCGGCTCCTACAATGAGCAGTTCTTC. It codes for CATSDPSGPQAGSYNEQFF.

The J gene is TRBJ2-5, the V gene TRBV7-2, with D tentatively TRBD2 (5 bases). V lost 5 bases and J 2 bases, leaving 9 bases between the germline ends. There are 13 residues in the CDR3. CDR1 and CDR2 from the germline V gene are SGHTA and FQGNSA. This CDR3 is CASSRESQETQYF. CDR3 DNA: TGTGCCAGCAGCCGGGAATCACAAGAGACCCAGTACTTC.

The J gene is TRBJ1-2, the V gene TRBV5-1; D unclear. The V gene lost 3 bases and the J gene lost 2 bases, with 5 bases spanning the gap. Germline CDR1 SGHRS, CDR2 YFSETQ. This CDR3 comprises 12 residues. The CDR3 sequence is CASSYLNYGYTF. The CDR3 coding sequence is TGCGCCAGCAGCTACTTAAACTATGGCTACACCTTC.